This is a list of T cell receptor beta chains from one sample in a study of T cells in localized non-small cell lung cancer. The assay was immunoSEQ multiplex PCR, and TCRdb's table has in-frame clones only and misses some. The data show over 1,400 clones, about 18% seen once. The source was lung tumor tissue, collected before any cancer treatment. These receptors all stem from a woman aged 35 to 69 with stage I lung adenocarcinoma. Both conserved end residues are part of each CDR3. Each record gives: clone size, V gene, J gene, D gene, CDR3 protein, CDR3 DNA. D genes are given only for firm matches. Not every row has a clone size; where given, it reads once, few, many or a size class.

>.|TRBV29-1|TRBJ2-6|.
CSVELYAGANVLTF
TGCAGCGTTGAGTTATACGCTGGGGCCAACGTCCTGACTTTC
>.|TRBV11-3|TRBJ2-2|TRBD2
CASSPGLAGPTGELFF
TGTGCCAGCAGCCCGGGACTAGCGGGGCCCACCGGGGAGCTGTTTTTT
>few|TRBV11-3|TRBJ1-3|.
CASSPRGGRISGNTIYF
TGTGCCAGCAGCCCCCGAGGTGGACGGATCTCTGGAAACACCATATATTTT
>.|TRBV30|TRBJ1-3|TRBD1
CAWRGTGGSGNTIYF
TGTGCCTGGAGGGGGACAGGGGGCTCTGGAAACACCATATATTTT
>medium-sized|TRBV10-3|TRBJ1-3|.
CAISELGEDSGNTIYF
TGTGCCATCAGTGAGCTAGGGGAAGACTCGGGAAACACCATATATTTT
>.|TRBV9|TRBJ1-2|.
CASSSQGRDGNYGYTF
TGTGCCAGCAGCTCCCAGGGCCGGGACGGGAACTATGGCTACACCTTC
>few|TRBV5-1|TRBJ1-2|.
CASSLERGSPYGYTF
TGCGCCAGCAGCTTGGAGCGGGGGTCCCCCTATGGCTACACCTTC
>.|TRBV9|TRBJ2-5|TRBD2
CASSEGPSGAETQYF
TGTGCCAGCAGTGAAGGGCCTAGCGGGGCAGAGACCCAGTACTTC
>.|TRBV6-8|TRBJ2-1|TRBD2
CASSPGLEATNEQFF
TGTGCCAGCAGTCCGGGACTAGAAGCTACCAATGAGCAGTTCTTC
>few|TRBV4-1|TRBJ2-2|TRBD2
CASSQREAGTGELFF
TGCGCCAGCAGCCAGCGGGAGGCCGGCACCGGGGAGCTGTTTTTT
>.|TRBV15|TRBJ1-6|.
CATSTSSVYNSPLHF
TGTGCCACCAGCACTTCGTCCGTTTATAATTCACCCCTCCACTTT
>.|TRBV9|TRBJ2-5|.
CASSGGNGPQETQYF
TGTGCCAGCAGCGGGGGGAACGGGCCCCAAGAGACCCAGTACTTC
>.|TRBV12-5|TRBJ2-5|.
CASGLALRQETQYF
TGTGCTAGTGGTTTGGCTCTCAGGCAGGAGACCCAGTACTTC
>.|TRBV29-1|TRBJ1-3|.
CSLGPGRGAGNTIYF
TGCAGCTTAGGACCGGGCCGCGGAGCGGGAAACACCATATATTTT
>.|TRBV6-8|TRBJ2-2|TRBD2
CASFGGAYTGELFF
TGTGCCAGCTTCGGGGGGGCCTACACCGGGGAGCTGTTTTTT
>.|TRBV30|TRBJ2-1|.
CAWSVPGPYNEQFF
TGTGCCTGGAGTGTACCGGGGCCATACAATGAGCAGTTCTTC
>few|TRBV18|TRBJ2-7|TRBD1
CASSQGAQTYEQYF
TGTGCCAGCTCACAGGGGGCCCAGACCTACGAGCAGTACTTC
>.|TRBV10-2|TRBJ2-3|TRBD2
CASRAGPESSDTQYF
TGCGCCAGCAGAGCGGGACCCGAGAGTTCAGATACGCAGTATTTT
>.|TRBV6-8|TRBJ2-3|TRBD2
CASSYRTSGNPDTQYF
TGTGCCAGCAGCTACCGGACTAGCGGGAATCCAGATACGCAGTATTTT
>.|TRBV28|TRBJ2-7|.
CASSPTGIPSHEQYF
TGTGCCAGCAGTCCGACGGGGATTCCTAGCCACGAGCAGTACTTC
>.|TRBV10-3|TRBJ1-1|.
CAISEPTALNTEAFF
TGTGCCATCAGTGAGCCGACAGCCTTGAACACTGAAGCTTTCTTT
>.|TRBV19|TRBJ2-7|TRBD2
CASSIDLSSGAFEQYF
TGTGCCAGTAGTATAGATCTGTCTAGCGGGGCGTTCGAGCAGTACTTC
>few|TRBV30|TRBJ1-3|.
CAWSGPGTSGNTIYF
TGTGCCTGGAGCGGGCCGGGGACCTCTGGAAACACCATATATTTT
>.|TRBV15|TRBJ1-3|.
CATSRGEISGNTIYF
TGTGCCACCAGCAGGGGAGAGATCTCTGGAAACACCATATATTTT
>.|TRBV5-1|TRBJ2-2|.
CASSLRASANTGELFF
TGCGCCAGCAGCTTGAGGGCGTCCGCGAACACCGGGGAGCTGTTTTTT
>few|TRBV11-3|TRBJ1-3|.
CASSPDAKSGNTIYF
TGTGCCAGCAGCCCAGACGCGAAGTCTGGAAACACCATATATTTT
>few|TRBV11-3|TRBJ2-5|.
CASSLAGTEETQYF
TGTGCCAGCAGCTTGGCCGGGACGGAAGAGACCCAGTACTTC
>.|TRBV11-3|TRBJ1-2|.
CASSPHPTDGLAYGYTF
TGTGCCAGCAGCCCGCACCCGACCGACGGACTGGCCTATGGCTACACCTTC
>few|TRBV23-1|TRBJ2-1|TRBD1
CASRRTGETGNEQFF
TGCGCCAGCAGGAGGACAGGGGAAACGGGGAATGAGCAGTTCTTC
>few|TRBV11-3|TRBJ2-2|TRBD2
CASSPYSGAGVNTGELFF
TGTGCCAGCAGCCCTTATAGTGGAGCGGGGGTTAACACCGGGGAGCTGTTTTTT
>medium-sized|TRBV4-1|TRBJ1-6|TRBD1
CASSLRQGGNSPLHF
TGCGCCAGCAGCCTCCGACAGGGCGGGAATTCACCCCTCCACTTT
>.|TRBV18|TRBJ2-7|TRBD1
CASSGTGGSYEQYF
TGTGCCAGCTCCGGGACAGGGGGTAGTTACGAGCAGTACTTC
>few|TRBV9|TRBJ1-1|.
CASSPGLENTEAFF
TGTGCCAGCAGCCCCGGACTGGAGAACACTGAAGCTTTCTTT
>.|TRBV19|TRBJ1-6|.
CASSHRGSSPLHF
TGTGCCAGTAGTCATAGGGGTAGCTCACCCCTCCACTTT
>medium-sized|TRBV7-2|TRBJ2-3|.
CASSPGPSDTQYF
TGTGCCAGCAGCCCAGGTCCCTCGGATACGCAGTATTTT
>medium-sized|TRBV11-3|TRBJ2-1|.
CASSQGFGGSYNEQFF
TGTGCCAGCAGCCAAGGTTTCGGGGGCTCCTACAATGAGCAGTTCTTC
>.|TRBV6-8|TRBJ2-1|TRBD1
CASSYTIGQGQRQFF
TGTGCCAGCAGTTACACGATAGGACAGGGCCAAAGGCAGTTCTTC
>few|TRBV6-8|TRBJ2-1|TRBD2
CASRLTSGYNEQFF
TGTGCCAGCAGGTTGACTAGCGGGTACAATGAGCAGTTCTTC